These 20 T cell receptor beta chains were sequenced from one sample in a study of blood T cell repertoires in COVID-19. The repertoire was sequenced with immunoSEQ multiplex PCR; TCRdb's copy has only in-frame clones and lacks some. The sample has about 260,000 clones; 86% are singletons. The sequencing input was peripheral blood. All receptors derive from a man between 25 and 39 years old with active or convalescent COVID-19.

The chain uses TRBV30 and TRBJ1-6, with D tentatively TRBD1 (5 bases). This CDR3 comprises 11 residues. Trimming removed 4 bases from V and 13 bases from J, with 11 bases in between. The germline CDR1 and CDR2 sequences are GTSNPN and SVGIG (reference sequence). The CDR3 coding sequence is TGTGCCTGGACTGGGGGGGGGCCCCTCCACTTT. Its translation: CAWTGGGPLHF.

The rearrangement links TRBV7-7 to TRBJ2-1, with 10 bases lining up with TRBD1. This CDR3 has 16 amino acids. V was pared by 4 bases and J by 9 bases, with 12 bases of the junction left unmatched. The germline CDR1 and CDR2 sequences are SSHAT and FNYEAQ (reference sequence). The CDR3 sequence is CASSSGPGQGFGEQFF. Here the CDR3 DNA reads TGTGCCAGCAGCTCCGGCCCGGGACAGGGGTTTGGTGAGCAGTTCTTC. The whole variable domain, remainder taken from reference TRBV7-7 and TRBJ2-1, is GAGVSQSPRYKVTKRGQDVTLRCDPISSHATLYWYQQALGQGPEFLTYFNYEAQPDKSGLPSDRFSAERPEGSISTLTIQRTEQRDSAMYRCASSSGPGQGFGEQFFGPGTRLTVL.

V usage is TRBV7-9 and J usage is TRBJ1-1; D remains ambiguous. In germline, CDR1 is SEHNR, CDR2 FQNEAQ (reference sequence). The CDR3 spans 11 residues. V lost 5 bases, J lost 3 bases, and 4 bases lay in between. The CDR3 here is CASSPDTEAFF. In DNA form, the CDR3 reads TGTGCCAGCAGCCCCGACACTGAAGCTTTCTTT.

The rearrangement uses TRBV24-1 and TRBJ2-5; the match to TRBD1 covers 7 bases. Germline CDR1 is KGHDR and CDR2 is SFDVKD. This CDR3 contains 14 residues. J gave up 0 bases and V 9 bases, and 6 bases lay outside the gene matches. CDR3 protein: CATSQGGYQETQYF. CDR3 coding DNA: TGTGCCACCTCGCAAGGGGGCTACCAAGAGACCCAGTACTTC.

The CDR3 spells CASSYWDRGDYEQYF. The CDR3 nucleotides are TGTGCCAGCAGCTACTGGGACAGGGGAGACTACGAGCAGTACTTC. This chain joins TRBV13 and TRBJ2-7; 10 nucleotides line up with TRBD1. Looked up from germline, CDR1 is PRHDT and CDR2 is FYEKMQ (reference sequence). With V trimmed by 4 bases and J by 3 bases, 6 bases remained unmatched. This CDR3 has 15 amino acids.

This clone showed up just once. The chain combines TRBV9 with TRBJ2-7, with D possibly TRBD2 on 5 matching bases. The germline CDR1 and CDR2 sequences are SGDLS and YYNGEE. The CDR3 consists of 15 residues. V was cut by 3 bases and J by 0 bases, with 13 bases left in between. The CDR3 protein is CASSALAGSSYEQYF. DNA for the CDR3: TGTGCCAGCAGCGCACTCGCGGGTAGCTCCTACGAGCAGTACTTC.

The chain is built from TRBV2 and TRBJ1-1; TRBD1 might be the D (5 bases). This CDR3 is built from 13 residues. From germline, CDR1 is SNHLY and CDR2 FYNNEI. V lost 9 bases to trimming and J lost 0 bases, with 11 bases between them. The CDR3: CARTWGLNTEAFF. Written as DNA, the CDR3 is TGTGCCAGAACATGGGGCTTGAACACTGAAGCTTTCTTT.

The chain has TRBV7-3 and TRBJ2-1; 11 nucleotides align to TRBD2. The CDR3 loop spans 16 amino acids. Germline CDR1 is SGHTA and CDR2 is FQGTGA. V shed 5 bases, J shed 4 bases, and the junction held 7 bases outside the gene matches. CDR3 amino acids: CASSPRRLAGYNEQFF. The CDR3 coding sequence is TGTGCCAGCAGCCCCAGGCGACTAGCGGGGTACAATGAGCAGTTCTTC.

This chain links TRBV2 with TRBJ2-2; D ambiguous. V was pared by 9 bases and J by 4 bases, with 15 bases between. CDR1 and CDR2 from the germline V gene are SNHLY and FYNNEI. The CDR3 has 14 residues. The CDR3 spells CASVLGRGTGELFF. In DNA form, the CDR3 reads TGTGCCAGTGTGCTCGGAAGAGGCACCGGGGAGCTGTTTTTT.

V usage is TRBV5-1 and J usage is TRBJ1-2; 9 bases match TRBD1. V shed 7 bases and J 6 bases; nucleotides not matched to a gene: 10. The CDR3 consists of 14 residues. Germline lookup yields CDR1 SGHRS and CDR2 YFSETQ. CDR3 sequence reads: CASHLGQGVNGYTF. The DNA for the CDR3 is TGCGCCAGCCACCTGGGACAGGGTGTAAATGGCTACACCTTC.

This clone was recorded many times. V gene TRBV6-2 or TRBV6-3 combines with J gene TRBJ2-2, with 9 bases aligning to TRBD1. The V segment lost 5 bases and the J segment 7 bases; nucleotides outside the gene matches: 5. There are 14 residues in the CDR3. The germline V gene has CDR1 MNHEY and CDR2 SVGEGT. The CDR3 DNA reads as TGTGCCAGCAGTACAGGGGGCGCGGTCGGGGAGCTGTTTTTT. It is translated as CASSTGGAVGELFF.

The rearrangement links TRBV2 to TRBJ1-2; tentatively, D is TRBD1 (6 bases). V lost 6 bases to trimming and J lost 4 bases, with 12 bases between them. The CDR3 is 13 residues long. The germline V gene has CDR1 SNHLY and CDR2 FYNNEI. The CDR3: CASRTGETYGYTF. The CDR3 DNA follows: TGTGCCAGCAGGACAGGAGAAACCTATGGCTACACCTTC. Full variable domain (remainder filled in from reference TRBV2 and TRBJ1-2): EPEVTQTPSHQVTQMGQEVILRCVPISNHLYFYWYRQILGQKVEFLVSFYNNEISEKSEIFDDQFSVERPDGSNFTLKIRSTKLEDSAMYFCASRTGETYGYTFGSGTRLTVV.

V usage is TRBV7-7 and J usage is TRBJ2-1; D ambiguous. Germline-derived CDR1 and CDR2 are SSHAT and FNYEAQ (reference sequence). The CDR3 is 15 residues long. V was trimmed by 1 base and J by 0 bases, leaving 7 bases between them. In DNA, the CDR3 is TGTGCCAGCAGCTTAGTGGCATCCTCCTACAATGAGCAGTTCTTC. It yields the protein CASSLVASSYNEQFF.

The chain carries TRBV5-1 and TRBJ1-1; D gene unclear. Per the germline V gene, CDR1 is SGHRS and CDR2 is YFSETQ. The CDR3 is 14 residues long. Trimming removed 2 bases at V and 1 base at J, with 9 bases between. The chain's CDR3 is CASSFQATNTEAFF. The CDR3 DNA is TGCGCCAGCAGCTTTCAGGCGACGAACACTGAAGCTTTCTTT.

The V call is TRBV20-1, the J call TRBJ1-2, with a weak D call TRBD1 (5 bases). V was clipped by 5 bases and J by 4 bases, with 8 bases between them. Germline lookup yields CDR1 DFQATT and CDR2 SNEGSKA (reference sequence). The CDR3 has 11 amino acids. The CDR3: CSARQSYGYTF. The CDR3 DNA is TGCAGTGCTCGACAGTCCTATGGCTACACCTTC.

This clone was counted a few times. The rearrangement joins TRBV19 to TRBJ2-7, with D possibly matching TRBD1 (6 bases). The germline V and J ends were trimmed by 5 bases and 2 bases, with 16 bases remaining between them. From germline, CDR1 is LNHDA and CDR2 SQIVND (reference sequence). CDR3 length: 15 amino acids. The CDR3, as DNA: TGTGCCAGTAGTCAGGGGTCAGGACTGACCTACGAGCAGTACTTC. Translating it yields CASSQGSGLTYEQYF.

This sequence joins TRBV30 and TRBJ2-3; 11 nucleotides align to TRBD2. Germline CDR1 is GTSNPN and CDR2 is SVGIG (reference sequence). The CDR3 has 15 residues. The V and J ends lost 3 bases and 6 bases, in that order; junction bases with no gene match: 8. The DNA of the CDR3 is TGTGCCTGGAGCTACCCTAGCGGGGGGCCGGATACGCAGTATTTT. Translating it yields CAWSYPSGGPDTQYF.

This clone was observed once. The chain recombines TRBV7-7 with TRBJ2-1; the match to TRBD2 covers 13 bases. The ends lost 5 bases at V and 5 bases at J; junction bases unmatched: 6. The CDR3 contains 16 residues. CDR1 is SSHAT and CDR2 is FNYEAQ in the germline V gene (reference sequence). The chain's CDR3 is CASSPRTSGGDNEQFF. The CDR3 nucleotides are TGTGCCAGCAGCCCGCGGACTAGCGGGGGTGACAATGAGCAGTTCTTC.

CDR3: CASSWAPGLQNTGELFF. The DNA for the CDR3 is TGTGCCAGCAGTTGGGCGCCGGGACTTCAGAACACCGGGGAGCTGTTTTTT. The chain uses TRBV6-2 or TRBV6-3 and TRBJ2-2, with a weak D call TRBD2 (6 bases). The germline V and J ends were trimmed by 4 bases and 1 base, with 16 bases remaining between them. The CDR3 consists of 17 residues. Germline V gene data show CDR1 as MNHEY and CDR2 as SVGEGT.

The chain combines TRBV19 with TRBJ1-5; D not certain. V was cut by 5 bases and J by 8 bases, with 13 bases left in between. The V gene's germline CDR1 is LNHDA and CDR2 SQIVND (reference sequence). This CDR3 contains 13 residues. CDR3 nucleotides: TGTGCCAGTAGTCTCAATTTCGGGGAGCCCCAGCATTTT. Protein product: CASSLNFGEPQHF.